The source of this T cell receptor (beta chain) is a study of vaccination effects on CD4 cells after COVID-19. Background on the study: Post-vaccine sampling occurred a median 72 days after the second dose. Study results and caveats: Common cold coronavirus cross-reactivity was shown by only 1 of 255 vaccine-induced clones in healthy vaccinees. In the late period after vaccination, infection- and vaccine-induced clones contracted markedly.

Researchers isolated CD4+ T cells once around 11 days of culture had elapsed. Two-dose vaccination with either BNT162b2 or mRNA-1273 was given to the participants. Replacing half the medium with IL-2 medium was done on days 3 and 7. Between the trimmed V and J ends, which lost 3 bases and 8 bases, there was a span of 13 bases. CDR3 length equals 13 residues. Per the germline V gene, CDR1 is SNHLY and CDR2 is FYNNEI. About this clone itself: The antigen remains unidentified.

TCRdb's copy holds only in-frame clones and misses some; the assay was immunoSEQ multiplex PCR. The data contain tens of thousands of clones, roughly 80% of them seen just once; the ten biggest clones take up about 2.4%. The V gene is TRBV2, the J gene TRBJ1-2; D might be TRBD1 (6 bases). This specimen consisted of CD4+ T cells from PBMCs cultured without peptide, obtained after COVID-19 vaccination. This receptor was obtained from a human donor who received a COVID-19 vaccine. CDR3 nucleotides: TGTGCCAGCAGTGAGTTCGAGGGGGAGGGCTACACCTTC. This gives the protein CASSEFEGEGYTF. The complete variable domain, with remaining parts taken from reference TRBV2 and TRBJ1-2, reads EPEVTQTPSHQVTQMGQEVILRCVPISNHLYFYWYRQILGQKVEFLVSFYNNEISEKSEIFDDQFSVERPDGSNFTLKIRSTKLEDSAMYFCASSEFEGEGYTFGSGTRLTVV.